The TCR beta chain described here comes from a study of Tregs in tolerant kidney transplant recipients. Regarding the study as a whole: The most relevant donor-specific Treg TCRbeta repertoire apparently came from expansion with activated donor B cells. The small number of patients limits these findings pending further validation. Biological reproducibility was not directly addressed in this study.

The CDR3 extends over 12 amino acids. Germline V gives CDR1 KGHSH, CDR2 LQKENI. The ends were cut back, 7 bases at V and 5 bases at J, with 11 bases in the middle. Thawed PBMCs were FACS-sorted into unstimulated CD4+CD25+CD127- regulatory T cells, CD4+CD25- non-regulatory cells, CD4 and CD8 cells. Assay: immunoSEQ multiplex PCR; the TCRdb copy retains only in-frame clones and omits some. The sample yields roughly 120,000 clones, about 90% seen once. In regard to this clone: Its antigen is undetermined.

The sample taken for sequencing was CD4+ T cells from blood. This TCR derives from a human donor in good health. The rearrangement uses TRBV18 and TRBJ2-5, with D perhaps TRBD1 (6 bases). The CDR3 protein is CASYRVPETQYF. DNA for the CDR3: TGTGCCAGCTACAGGGTCCCGGAGACCCAGTACTTC.